Listed below are T cell receptor beta chains from one sample, sequenced in a study of PD-L1 blockade in urothelial cancer. This table comes from immunoSEQ multiplex PCR, and its TCRdb copy is limited to in-frame clones, with some not included. The sample includes some 40,000 clones, about 89% seen only once; the top ten take 5.5% to 8%. The sequences come from PBMCs, collected around atezolizumab (anti-PD-L1) treatment. Source of these receptors: a man between 65 and 85 years old with urothelial cancer. The CDR3 runs from the conserved cysteine through the conserved F or W. Fields, in order: clone size, D gene, V gene, J gene, CDR3 DNA, CDR3 protein. D genes are given only for firm matches. Not all rows give a size; the values are once, few, many and, for expanded clones, a class.

.	TRBD2	TRBV19	TRBJ2-3	TGTGCCAGTAATAGCCTCGGGGGGGCCACAGATACGCAGTATTTT	CASNSLGGATDTQYF
.	.	TRBV11-2	TRBJ2-5	TGTGCCAGCAGCTTAGACAGCCAAGAGACCCAGTACTTC	CASSLDSQETQYF
once	TRBD2	TRBV30	TRBJ2-1	TGTGCCTGGTTAAATAGCGGGAGAACCAATGAGCAGTTCTTC	CAWLNSGRTNEQFF
.	TRBD2	TRBV7-9	TRBJ2-1	TGTGCCAGCAGCCTGGGAGCGGGAACTTACAATGAGCAGTTCTTC	CASSLGAGTYNEQFF
.	TRBD2	TRBV5-1	TRBJ2-2	TGCGCCAGCAGCGACGGGACTAGCGGGATCGGGGAGCTGTTTTTT	CASSDGTSGIGELFF
.	TRBD2	TRBV6-1	TRBJ2-1	TGTGCCAGCAGATACAGGACTAGCGGTGTCTATGAGCAGTTCTTC	CASRYRTSGVYEQFF
.	TRBD1	TRBV28	TRBJ2-7	TGTGCCAGCACCAGAAGGGACAGTCCTTCCTACGAGCAGTACTTC	CASTRRDSPSYEQYF
.	TRBD2	TRBV7-8	TRBJ2-7	TGTGCCAGCAGCCGTGATAGCGGGAGCGGCGAGCAGTACTTC	CASSRDSGSGEQYF
.	TRBD1	TRBV4-1	TRBJ2-7	TGCGCCAGCAGCCTCCTTCCGGGACAGCTGGCCTACGAGCAGTACTTC	CASSLLPGQLAYEQYF
.	.	TRBV5-6	TRBJ2-1	TGTGCCAGCAGCTTGGACCGGTCCACTGAGCAGTTCTTC	CASSLDRSTEQFF
.	TRBD1	TRBV28	TRBJ1-2	TGTGCCAGCACCGGCAGGGGGCAATATGGCTACACCTTC	CASTGRGQYGYTF
.	TRBD2	TRBV9	TRBJ2-2	TGTGCCAGCAGCGTACTAGCGGGAGGGCCTTCAGGCGGGGAGCTGTTTTTT	CASSVLAGGPSGGELFF